The 24 T cell receptor beta chains reported below all come from one sample, sequenced in a study of blood T cell repertoires in COVID-19. Repertoires were generated with immunoSEQ multiplex PCR, while TCRdb's copy carries only in-frame clones and drops some. Found here are approximately 200,000 clones, roughly 83% of them singletons; the top ten hold about 3.5%. Sequenced input: PBMCs or T cells enriched from blood (not recorded which). Every receptor here comes from a woman aged 30 to 39 who had recovered from COVID-19.

V and J are TRBV1 and TRBJ2-7; TRBD2 was called by the table and not checked on the DNA. TRBV1 is recorded as a pseudogene. This CDR3 has 13 residues. DNA of the CDR3: TGCACCAGCAGCCACGAGACTAGCGGGGAGCAGTACTTC. Translated, it gives CTSSHETSGEQYF.

The V gene is TRBV4-2, the J gene TRBJ2-1, with 11 bases that match TRBD2. Germline CDR1 is LGHNA and CDR2 is YNFKEQ. V dropped 1 base and J dropped 3; count of bases not matched to a gene: 5. The CDR3 totals 17 residues. CDR3 amino acids: CASSQGSSGGNYNEQFF. In DNA form, the CDR3 reads TGTGCCAGCAGCCAAGGGTCTAGCGGGGGGAACTACAATGAGCAGTTCTTC.

V and J are TRBV3-1 (or the pseudogene TRBV3-2) and TRBJ1-2; possibly TRBD1 for D (5 bases). V lost 5 bases and J lost 8, with 15 bases in between. This CDR3 contains 13 residues. The germline V gene has CDR1 LGHDT and CDR2 YNNKEL (reference sequence). This CDR3 reads CASSSASGQGYTF. CDR3 bases: TGTGCCAGCAGCTCCGCCTCAGGGCAAGGCTACACCTTC.

This clone turned up a few times. This CDR3 is CASSEAGTEYEQYV. The CDR3 DNA follows: TGTGCCAGCAGTGAAGCTGGGACAGAGTACGAGCAGTACGTC. V is TRBV6-1 and J is TRBJ2-7, with 7 bases identical to TRBD1. CDR3 size: 14 residues. Germline V CDR1 and CDR2: MNHNS, SASEGT. V trimming: 0 bases; J trimming: 4 bases; junction bases outside the gene matches: 3.

This sequence joins TRBV2 and TRBJ1-3, with unresolved D. CDR3 size: 14 residues. CDR1 is SNHLY, CDR2 FYNNEI, per germline. V dropped 6 bases and J dropped 0 bases, with 9 bases sitting between them. CDR3 sequence reads: CASRLLASGNTIYF. The CDR3 DNA is TGTGCCAGCAGGTTACTCGCCTCTGGAAACACCATATATTTT.

The chain is built from TRBV27 and TRBJ2-5; 12 bases are a match to TRBD2. The CDR3 totals 17 residues. The germline gives CDR1 MNHEY, CDR2 SMNVEV (reference sequence). V lost 5 bases and J lost 2; bases outside the gene matches: 9. The CDR3 is CASSPRTSGISQETQYF. DNA of the CDR3: TGTGCCAGCAGTCCAAGGACTAGCGGGATATCTCAAGAGACCCAGTACTTC.

This chain joins TRBV13 and TRBJ2-3; 10 bases fit TRBD2. This CDR3 spans 16 amino acids. Germline values: CDR1 PRHDT, CDR2 FYEKMQ (reference sequence). Trimming cost V 3 bases and J 2 bases; bases outside gene matches: 5. The CDR3 region has the DNA TGTGCCAGCAGCTTTCGTAGCGGGGGGATCACAGATACGCAGTATTTT. Encoded protein: CASSFRSGGITDTQYF. The variable domain in full, completed from reference TRBV13 and TRBJ2-3, reads AAGVIQSPRHLIKEKRETATLKCYPIPRHDTVYWYQQGPGQDPQFLISFYEKMQSDKGSIPDRFSAQQFSDYHSELNMSSLELGDSALYFCASSFRSGGITDTQYFGPGTRLTVL.

The chain is built from TRBV15 and TRBJ2-5, with a tentative D call TRBD2 (5 bases). Germline V CDR1 and CDR2: LNHNV, YYDKDF (reference sequence). The CDR3 totals 14 residues. V was pared by 4 bases and J by 5 bases, with 14 bases between. The DNA of the CDR3 is TGTGCCACCAGCAAACTGACGGGGTGGGAGACCCAGTACTTC. Encoded protein: CATSKLTGWETQYF.

The chain recombines TRBV5-4 with TRBJ2-2, with D perhaps TRBD1 (5 bases). This CDR3 has 15 residues. The germline V and J ends were trimmed by 5 bases and 4 bases, with 15 bases remaining between them. Germline V gives CDR1 SGHNT, CDR2 YYREEE (reference sequence). The CDR3 DNA reads as TGTGCCAGCAGGGGGCAGGGCCCCGGCACCGGGGAGCTGTTTTTT. Translating it yields CASRGQGPGTGELFF.

The chain is built from TRBV9 and TRBJ1-1; 7 bases fit TRBD1. The CDR3 runs 15 residues. V gave up 4 bases and J gave up 1 base; unmatched junction bases: 7. Germline V gene data show CDR1 as SGDLS and CDR2 as YYNGEE. The CDR3 region has the DNA TGTGCCAGCAGCACCTGGACAGGAGAGAACACTGAAGCTTTCTTT. Translated, it gives CASSTWTGENTEAFF.

The chain links TRBV4-1 to TRBJ2-6, with 7 bases aligning to TRBD2. Germline CDR1 reads MGHRA; CDR2 reads YSYEKL. The CDR3 consists of 20 residues. J was trimmed by 2 bases and V by 1 base; bases with no gene match: 14. CDR3 nucleotides: TGCGCCAGCAGCCAAGGGGTAGGTCAAGCGGGATTCGCTGGGGCCAACGTCCTGACTTTC. It codes for CASSQGVGQAGFAGANVLTF.

This rearrangement joins TRBV28 to TRBJ1-2; D not resolved. Germline V CDR1 and CDR2: MDHEN, SYDVKM. Trimming took 4 bases from V and 8 from J, leaving 23 bases between them. The CDR3 has 16 amino acids. This CDR3 reads CASSSDERASGWGYTF. For the CDR3, the DNA is TGTGCCAGCAGTTCAGATGAGAGGGCCTCGGGATGGGGCTACACCTTC.

This clone has only a few counts. This sequence joins TRBV27 and TRBJ2-5; 8 bases map to TRBD1. CDR1 is MNHEY, CDR2 SMNVEV, per germline (reference sequence). The V segment lost 10 bases and the J segment 5 bases; nucleotides outside the gene matches: 9. This CDR3 is 13 amino acids long. Here the CDR3 DNA reads TGTGCCACCCACAGGGGGTCGGGGGAGACCCAGTACTTC. Translated, it gives CATHRGSGETQYF.

The chain couples TRBV24-1 to TRBJ2-3, with 7 bases lining up with TRBD1. Per the germline V gene, CDR1 is KGHDR and CDR2 is SFDVKD. V was clipped by 3 bases and J by 5 bases; unmatched bases: 7. The CDR3 runs 15 residues. The CDR3: CATSDRDRARDTQYF. Here the CDR3 DNA reads TGTGCCACCAGTGATAGGGACAGAGCCCGAGATACGCAGTATTTT.

The rearrangement joins TRBV5-4 to TRBJ2-2; D gene uncertain. This CDR3 region has 15 residues. The V gene's germline CDR1 is SGHNT and CDR2 YYREEE (reference sequence). V was clipped by 6 bases and J by 1 base, with 13 bases between them. CDR3 amino acids: CASTPGSLNTGELFF. The CDR3 nucleotides read TGTGCCAGCACCCCAGGCTCCTTGAACACCGGGGAGCTGTTTTTT.

This clone was observed a single time. V usage is TRBV7-2 and J usage is TRBJ2-7, with 7 bases fitting TRBD2. The CDR3 contains 15 residues. J lost 2 bases, V lost 2 bases, and 6 bases had no gene match. Germline lookup yields CDR1 SGHTA and CDR2 FQGNSA. The CDR3 DNA reads TGTGCCAGCAGCTTAAGAGCGGGGCCCCCCTACGAGCAGTACGTC. Amino acids: CASSLRAGPPYEQYV.

This chain joins TRBV19 and TRBJ1-1, with 7 bases fitting TRBD1. CDR1 and CDR2 (germline): LNHDA, SQIVND (reference sequence). J lost 1 base, V lost 6 bases, and 5 bases had no gene match. CDR3 length equals 14 residues. CDR3 DNA: TGTGCCAGTAGGCTCGGGACAGCGAACACTGAAGCTTTCTTT. Amino acids: CASRLGTANTEAFF.

The chain employs TRBV4-1 and TRBJ1-1, with 8 bases that match TRBD1. Germline CDR1 is MGHRA and CDR2 is YSYEKL. V lost 0 bases, J lost 2 bases, and 11 bases stayed unmatched. This CDR3 has 18 amino acids. CDR3 sequence (DNA): TGCGCCAGCAGCCAAGAAGTACAGGGGGGGGTGATAAACACTGAAGCTTTCTTT. Its translation: CASSQEVQGGVINTEAFF.

V usage is TRBV7-6 and J usage is TRBJ2-3, with 10 positions matching TRBD2. The CDR3 sequence is 15 residues long. Per the germline V gene, CDR1 is SGHVS and CDR2 is FNYEAQ. V was pared by 4 bases and J by 3 bases, with 4 bases of the junction left unmatched. This CDR3 reads CASSSSGGRTDTQYF. CDR3 coding DNA: TGTGCCAGCAGCTCTAGCGGGGGCCGAACAGATACGCAGTATTTT.

This rearrangement joins TRBV3-1 (or the pseudogene TRBV3-2) to TRBJ2-1; 8 bases match TRBD2. V trimming: 0 bases; J trimming: 5 bases; junction bases outside the gene matches: 15. The CDR3 totals 19 residues. The germline CDR1 and CDR2 sequences are LGHDT and YNNKEL (reference sequence). Here the CDR3 reads CASSQDRGLAGAGDNEQFF. As DNA, the CDR3 is TGTGCCAGCAGCCAAGATCGCGGGCTAGCGGGCGCGGGGGACAATGAGCAGTTCTTC.

This sequence joins TRBV28 and TRBJ2-1, with TRBD2 as a possible D gene (5 bases). Germline lookup yields CDR1 MDHEN and CDR2 SYDVKM. This CDR3 spans 14 amino acids. Trimming stripped 7 bases from V and 2 bases from J, with 12 bases between. The CDR3 DNA reads as TGTGCCAGCATGTTCCTCGGGACCTACAATGAGCAGTTCTTC. Translating gives CASMFLGTYNEQFF.

This clone has just a few counts. The chain combines TRBV12-3 or TRBV12-4 with TRBJ2-7; D uncertain. The CDR3 is 12 residues long. V dropped 4 bases and J dropped 4 bases, with 8 bases sitting between them. CDR3 bases: TGTGCCAGCAGTTCTAGAGGTTACGAGCAGTACTTC. Its translation is CASSSRGYEQYF.

V and J are TRBV11-1 and TRBJ2-3; D perhaps matches TRBD2 (7 bases). Between the trimmed V and J ends, which lost 3 bases and 4 bases, there was a span of 11 bases. This CDR3 comprises 14 residues. Germline values: CDR1 SGHAT, CDR2 FQDESV (reference sequence). The CDR3: CASSFGGGPDTQYF. The DNA of the CDR3 is TGTGCCAGCAGCTTTGGGGGGGGCCCAGATACGCAGTATTTT.

Only one count was recorded for this clone. The chain employs TRBV5-1 and TRBJ2-1; TRBD2 agrees at 9 bases. From germline, CDR1 is SGHRS and CDR2 YFSETQ. This CDR3 spans 14 amino acids. Germline trimming cut 7 bases from V and 5 bases from J; bases unmatched to any gene: 7. CDR3 region: CASYISGRNNEQFF. As DNA, the CDR3 is TGCGCCAGCTATATAAGCGGGAGGAACAATGAGCAGTTCTTC.